These 3 T cell receptor beta chains came from one sample sequenced in a study of neurological immune-mediated disorders. Described time point: longitudinal time-point 2. From the 5' RACE reads, TCRdb called clonotypes with MiXCR, one entry per CDR3 protein. The sample comprises some 87,000 distinct CDR3 sequences, 13% of which are singletons, and approximately 5% rests with the top ten. Sequenced material: PBMCs. These receptors were collected from a female donor with HTLV-1-associated myelopathy (HAM/TSP).

The chain recombines TRBV5-1 with TRBJ2-1; 7 nucleotides line up with TRBD1. After removal of 0 bases from V and 6 bases from J, the junction contained 6 bases not matched to a gene. Germline assignment: CDR1 SGHRS and CDR2 YFSETQ. This CDR3 has 15 residues. CDR3 protein: CASSLVSAGGNEQFF. The CDR3 DNA follows: TGCGCCAGCAGCTTGGTTTCAGCAGGGGGCAATGAGCAGTTCTTC.

The rearrangement uses TRBV5-1 and TRBJ2-5; TRBD1 agrees at 10 bases. This CDR3 has 16 residues. V lost 3 bases and J lost 4; bases outside the gene matches: 9. From germline, CDR1 is SGHRS and CDR2 YFSETQ. The CDR3 sequence: CASSSAGQGSGETQYF. For the CDR3, the DNA is TGCGCCAGCAGCTCGGCGGGACAGGGGTCAGGAGAGACCCAGTACTTC.

Concerning this clonotype itself: One base away lies a much larger clone, so this may be a sequencing read error. The V gene is TRBV4-1, the J gene TRBJ2-1, with TRBD2 identical over 10 bases. There are 15 residues in the CDR3. CDR1 and CDR2 from the germline V gene are MGHRA and YSYEKL. The chain's CDR3 is CANSHLAGDYNEQFF. CDR3 DNA sequence: TGCGCCAACAGCCACCTAGCGGGGGACTACAATGAGCAGTTCTTC.